This TCR beta chain originates from a study of blood T cell repertoires in COVID-19. Study context: Acute and convalescent COVID-19 specimens originated in the United States, Italy and Spain.

Per germline, CDR1 SGHDT and CDR2 YYEEEE. This CDR3 is built from 15 residues. V was pared by 0 bases and J by 5 bases, with 11 bases between. A single count supports this clone. Data came from immunoSEQ multiplex PCR; TCRdb stores just in-frame clones and leaves some out. The data hold about 140,000 clones, with approximately 90% observed a single time. Sequencing was carried out using peripheral blood. The clonotype comes from a man aged 60 to 75 with active or convalescent COVID-19. This rearrangement joins TRBV5-6 to TRBJ1-4, with D possibly being TRBD1 (6 bases). The CDR3 region has the DNA TGTGCCAGCAGCTTGGTTACAGGGATAAATGAAAAACTGTTTTTT. Translating it yields CASSLVTGINEKLFF. The full variable domain, in which reference TRBV5-6 and TRBJ1-4 provide the parts outside the CDR3, is DAGVTQSPTHLIKTRGQQVTLRCSPKSGHDTVSWYQQALGQGPQFIFQYYEEEERQRGNFPDRFSGHQFPNYSSELNVNALLLGDSALYLCASSLVTGINEKLFFGSGTQLSVL.